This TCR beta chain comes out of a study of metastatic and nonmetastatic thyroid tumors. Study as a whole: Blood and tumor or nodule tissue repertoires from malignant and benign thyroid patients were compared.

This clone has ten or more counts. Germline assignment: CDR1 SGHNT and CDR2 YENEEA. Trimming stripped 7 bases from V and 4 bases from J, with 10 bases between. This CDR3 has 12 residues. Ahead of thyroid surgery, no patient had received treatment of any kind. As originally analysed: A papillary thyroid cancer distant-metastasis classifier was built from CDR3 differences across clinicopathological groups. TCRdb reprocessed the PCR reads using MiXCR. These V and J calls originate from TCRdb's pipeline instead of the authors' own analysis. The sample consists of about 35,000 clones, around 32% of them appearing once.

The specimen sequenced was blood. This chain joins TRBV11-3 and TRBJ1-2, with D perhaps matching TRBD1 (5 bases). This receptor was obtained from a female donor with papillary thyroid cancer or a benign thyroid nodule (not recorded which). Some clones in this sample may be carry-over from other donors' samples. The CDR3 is CASKGPFYGYTF. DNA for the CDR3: TGTGCCAGCAAGGGACCCTTCTATGGCTACACCTTC.